The 8 T cell receptor beta chains presented below share a single source sample, sequenced in a study of long-term antiretroviral therapy in people with HIV. Researchers report immunoSEQ v3.0 was run at survey level. The table came from immunoSEQ multiplex PCR; TCRdb's copy has only in-frame clones and leaves some out. In the table there are tens of thousands of clones, 70% to 90% of which are singletons. The sequences come from unsorted PBMCs, collected 1.1 years after starting antiretroviral therapy. Receptors were obtained from a man aged 18 to 30 with HIV.

This sequence joins TRBV4-2 and TRBJ1-1, with 11 bases identical to TRBD1. V dropped 3 bases and J dropped 1; count of bases not matched to a gene: 4. The CDR3 is 16 amino acids. Germline CDR1 LGHNA, CDR2 YNFKEQ. The CDR3 DNA reads TGTGCCAGCAGCCATGGGACAGGGGGAAGGAACACTGAAGCTTTCTTT. It is translated as CASSHGTGGRNTEAFF.

The rearrangement links TRBV27 to TRBJ2-5; the D gene could be TRBD1 or TRBD2 (5 bases each). Trimming stripped 4 bases from V and 5 bases from J, with 14 bases between. The germline CDR1 and CDR2 sequences are MNHEY and SMNVEV (reference sequence). CDR3 length equals 14 residues. CDR3 sequence (DNA): TGTGCCAGCAGTTCTTCTCGAGGGGTCGAGACCCAGTACTTC. Its protein is CASSSSRGVETQYF.

This clone turned up a few times. The genes are TRBV2 and TRBJ1-5; the D gene is possibly TRBD1 (5 bases). V was clipped by 8 bases and J by 4 bases, with 12 bases between them. Germline lookup yields CDR1 SNHLY and CDR2 FYNNEI. The CDR3 length is 13 residues. The DNA of the CDR3 is TGTGCCAGCTTGACAGCCTGGAATCAGCCCCAGCATTTT. This encodes CASLTAWNQPQHF.

The V gene is TRBV6-5, the J gene TRBJ1-1, with D perhaps matching TRBD1 (5 bases). Per the germline V gene, CDR1 is MNHEY and CDR2 is SVGAGI. This CDR3 comprises 14 residues. Trimming left V 6 bases short and J 1 base short, with 12 bases between. CDR3 in amino acids: CASSLGLTNTEAFF. The CDR3 DNA reads TGTGCCAGCAGCCTGGGACTTACGAACACTGAAGCTTTCTTT.

The CDR3 DNA follows: TGTGCCAGCAGCTCCGGGGTGGGGGCACAGGGGGGTGAAAAACTGTTTTTT. Translation gives CASSSGVGAQGGEKLFF. This chain joins TRBV7-2 and TRBJ1-4, with 8 nucleotides matching TRBD1. CDR1 SGHTA and CDR2 FQGNSA come from the germline V gene. Losses at the gene ends were 4 bases for V and 7 bases for J; bases not matched to a gene: 14. The CDR3 totals 17 residues.

V gene TRBV7-9 combines with J gene TRBJ1-1; D is ambiguous. Trimming stripped 5 bases from V and 4 bases from J, with 8 bases between. The CDR3 sequence is 12 residues long. Germline V lookup: CDR1 SEHNR, CDR2 FQNEAQ (reference sequence). The CDR3 DNA reads as TGTGCCAGCAGCAGAGATACCACTGAAGCTTTCTTT. It specifies CASSRDTTEAFF.

This chain connects TRBV11-2 to TRBJ2-2; the D is unclear. Trimming left V 1 base short and J 4 bases short, with 7 bases between. This CDR3 region has 14 residues. The germline gives CDR1 SGHAT, CDR2 FQNNGV. CDR3 in amino acids: CASSLGAGTGELFF. Here the CDR3 DNA reads TGTGCCAGCAGCTTAGGGGCAGGCACCGGGGAGCTGTTTTTT.

This clone is labeled as medium-sized. J is TRBJ1-1 and V is TRBV27; a weak D match, TRBD1 (5 bases). The CDR3 loop spans 17 amino acids. Between the trimmed V and J ends, which lost 1 base and 0 bases, there was a span of 15 bases. The germline V gene has CDR1 MNHEY and CDR2 SMNVEV (reference sequence). The CDR3 nucleotides are TGTGCCAGCAGTTTATTCTTCAGGGAACCCATGAACACTGAAGCTTTCTTT. Its protein is CASSLFFREPMNTEAFF.